What follows are 32 T cell receptor beta chains derived from one specimen sequenced in a study of cytomegalovirus exposure and HLA in healthy donors. PCR amplification relied on 60 Vbeta primers (plus 13 Jbeta primers). Profiling relied on immunoSEQ multiplex PCR, and the TCRdb table lists in-frame clones only, not all of them. In the table there are more than 200,000 clones, 60% to 85% of which are singletons. The sample taken for sequencing was PBMCs. The receptors come from a man aged 40-55 years in good health and CMV-seronegative.

This chain joins TRBV6-6 and TRBJ2-5, with D possibly matching TRBD1 (6 bases). The J call may not be correct, given that the DNA end is closer to TRBJ2-7. Germline assignment: CDR1 MNHNY and CDR2 SVGAGI (reference sequence). The CDR3 extends over 13 amino acids. This CDR3 reads CASIWGRAHEQYF. The CDR3 DNA is TGTGCCAGCATCTGGGGGCGCGCCCACGAGCAGTACTTC.

The V gene is TRBV5-1, the J gene TRBJ1-3; D gene ambiguous. Trimming pared 1 base from V and 3 bases from J, leaving 11 bases between. This CDR3 spans 15 amino acids. Germline V lookup: CDR1 SGHRS, CDR2 YFSETQ. The CDR3 nucleotides are TGCGCCAGCAGCTTGAACACAGCAAATGGAAACACCATATATTTT. Translated: CASSLNTANGNTIYF.

This rearrangement joins TRBV7-9 to TRBJ2-6; D possibly corresponds to TRBD2 (5 bases). CDR1 is SEHNR, CDR2 FQNEAQ, per germline (reference sequence). CDR3 length equals 16 residues. V lost 6 bases, J lost 2 bases, and 14 bases lay in between. CDR3 bases: TGTGCCAGCAGACCTAATCGGGGAGCTGGGGCCAACGTCCTGACTTTC. Its translation: CASRPNRGAGANVLTF.

At least ten counts were recorded for this clone. This chain joins TRBV5-1 and TRBJ2-1, with D possibly being TRBD2 (5 bases). Trimming removed 0 bases at V and 0 bases at J, with 7 bases between. Germline V gives CDR1 SGHRS, CDR2 YFSETQ. The CDR3 runs to 15 residues. This CDR3 is CASSLDGISYNEQFF. The CDR3, as DNA: TGCGCCAGCAGCTTGGACGGGATCTCCTACAATGAGCAGTTCTTC.

The chain is built from TRBV29-1 and TRBJ2-1; 9 bases fit TRBD2. Germline V lookup: CDR1 SQVTM, CDR2 ANQGSEA. With 2 bases clipped from V and 5 bases from J, the junction kept 4 bases outside the gene matches. CDR3 length: 14 amino acids. In DNA, the CDR3 is TGCAGCGTTGAATCTAGCGGGATGAACAATGAGCAGTTCTTC. This codes for CSVESSGMNNEQFF.

With respect to this clone: One end of the junction varies from germline; a read error may be responsible. The rearrangement links TRBV7-9 to TRBJ2-3; D is unclear. Germline V gene lookup returns CDR1 SEHNR and CDR2 FQNEAQ (reference sequence). CDR3 length equals 12 residues. The CDR3 bases are TGTTCCAGCAGCCCCAAAGCGGATACGCAGTATTTT. Translation: CSSSPKADTQYF. Using reference TRBV7-9 and TRBJ2-3 for the parts outside the CDR3, the full variable domain is DTGVSQNPRHKITKRGQNVTFRCDPISEHNRLYWYRQTLGQGPEFLTYFQNEAQLEKSRLLSDRFSAERPKGSFSTLEIQRTEQGDSAMYLCSSSPKADTQYFGPGTRLTVL.

This rearrangement joins TRBV11-2 to TRBJ1-4; D call uncertain. CDR1 is SGHAT and CDR2 is FQNNGV in the germline V gene. The CDR3 has 14 amino acids. V shed 2 bases and J shed 6 bases, with 10 bases lying between them. CDR3 sequence: CASSLFSTDEKLFF. DNA of the CDR3: TGTGCCAGCAGCTTATTCTCCACAGATGAAAAACTGTTTTTT.

A few counts support this clone. One end of the junction does not line up with germline, which may come from a read error. The V gene is TRBV7-9, the J gene TRBJ2-1, with 7 bases identical to TRBD1. Germline V gene sequence: CDR1 SEHNR, CDR2 FQNEAQ (reference sequence). This CDR3 is 15 amino acids long. CDR3 DNA: TGTTCCAGCAGCCCAGGGACAGTAACTTACAATGAGCAGTTCTTC. It specifies CSSSPGTVTYNEQFF.

The rearrangement links TRBV14 to TRBJ2-7, with a possible D match to TRBD2 (5 bases). V lost 2 bases and J 7 bases, leaving 15 bases between the germline ends. CDR1 and CDR2 (germline): SGHDN, FVKESK. The CDR3 spans 14 residues. CDR3 nucleotide sequence: TGTGCCAGCAGCCAACTGAGGGTCTCGGGAGAGCAGTACTTC. Translation: CASSQLRVSGEQYF.

The gene calls are TRBV5-1 and TRBJ2-1; TRBD1 is a possible D gene (6 bases). V lost 3 bases and J lost 4, with 8 bases in between. Germline V lookup: CDR1 SGHRS, CDR2 YFSETQ. CDR3 length equals 13 residues. For the CDR3, the DNA is TGCGCCAGCAGCTCTGGACAGTACAATGAGCAGTTCTTC. It yields the protein CASSSGQYNEQFF.

The chain couples TRBV5-1 to TRBJ1-1, with 7 positions matching TRBD1. The CDR3 totals 15 residues. Trimming at V came to 1 base and at J to 3 bases, leaving 6 bases not matched to a gene. CDR1 SGHRS and CDR2 YFSETQ come from the germline V gene. CDR3 amino acids: CASSLQLTGDTEAFF. CDR3 in DNA: TGCGCCAGCAGCTTGCAACTTACAGGGGACACTGAAGCTTTCTTT.

The V call is TRBV7-6, the J call TRBJ1-5; 7 nucleotides align to TRBD1. J lost 3 bases, V lost 5 bases, and 4 bases had no gene match. The CDR3 runs 14 residues. Germline CDR1 reads SGHVS; CDR2 reads FNYEAQ. The CDR3 here is CASSIGGINQPQHF. In nucleotides, the CDR3 is TGTGCCAGCAGCATAGGGGGCATCAATCAGCCCCAGCATTTT.

The V and J genes are TRBV9 and TRBJ2-1, with D unclear. The ends were cut back, 4 bases at V and 0 bases at J, with 5 bases in the middle. In germline, CDR1 is SGDLS, CDR2 YYNGEE. The CDR3 totals 13 residues. DNA for the CDR3: TGTGCCAGCAGCCGAGACTCCTACAATGAGCAGTTCTTC. Translated: CASSRDSYNEQFF.

In DNA, the CDR3 is TGTGCCAGCAGCATTTCTACCGGGACAGGGGTCGGAGAGCAGTACTTC. Encoded protein: CASSISTGTGVGEQYF. The V call is TRBV11-1, the J call TRBJ2-7; 10 bases are shared with TRBD1. The CDR3 spans 16 residues. Germline CDR1 reads SGHAT; CDR2 reads FQDESV (reference sequence). J gave up 7 bases and V 5 bases, and 14 bases lay outside the gene matches.

A few counts support this clone. The rearrangement links TRBV5-1 to TRBJ1-1, with D possibly matching TRBD1 (5 bases). There are 13 residues in the CDR3. With 4 bases removed from V and 0 bases from J, the gap between germline ends came to 7 bases. Germline V gene data show CDR1 as SGHRS and CDR2 as YFSETQ. The CDR3 loop is CASSKGMNTEAFF. In DNA, the CDR3 is TGCGCCAGCAGCAAGGGGATGAACACTGAAGCTTTCTTT.

The chain uses TRBV30 and TRBJ2-1, with 9 positions matching TRBD2. This CDR3 contains 12 residues. The ends lost 1 base at V and 9 bases at J; junction bases unmatched: 1. From germline, CDR1 is GTSNPN and CDR2 SVGIG (reference sequence). The CDR3 DNA reads TGTGCCTGGAGTGGGACTAGCGTTGAGCAGTTCTTC. It yields the protein CAWSGTSVEQFF.

The V gene is TRBV18, the J gene TRBJ2-1; 10 bases agree with TRBD1. Per germline, CDR1 KGHSH and CDR2 LQKENI. The CDR3 consists of 16 residues. V lost 5 bases and J lost 3; bases outside the gene matches: 7. The DNA for the CDR3 is TGTGCCAGCTCATTAAGGACAGGGGGTAACTACAATGAGCAGTTCTTC. It specifies CASSLRTGGNYNEQFF.

The genes are TRBV7-9 and TRBJ2-5, with D perhaps matching TRBD1 (5 bases). Germline lookup yields CDR1 SEHNR and CDR2 FQNEAQ (reference sequence). The CDR3 has 14 residues. V was pared by 5 bases and J by 7 bases, with 17 bases between. The CDR3 DNA follows: TGTGCCAGCAGCCAAGGGGCTAGTTACGTGACCCAGTACTTC. This encodes CASSQGASYVTQYF.

This clone has only one observation. V is TRBV15 and J is TRBJ1-5; D uncertain. The CDR3 has 15 residues. The germline V gene encodes CDR1 LNHNV and CDR2 YYDKDF (reference sequence). V was trimmed by 1 base and J by 0 bases, leaving 7 bases between them. The CDR3 loop reads CATSRGEVSNQPQHF. DNA for the CDR3: TGTGCCACCAGCAGAGGGGAGGTTAGCAATCAGCCCCAGCATTTT. The whole variable domain, filled in from reference TRBV15 and TRBJ1-5, reads DAMVIQNPRYQVTQFGKPVTLSCSQTLNHNVMYWYQQKSSQAPKLLFHYYDKDFNNEADTPDNFQSRRPNTSFCFLDIRSPGLGDTAMYLCATSRGEVSNQPQHFGDGTRLSIL.

The V gene is TRBV6-6, the J gene TRBJ2-2, with no clear D. The CDR3 has 14 residues. Trimming took off 0 bases at V and 8 bases at J, with 10 bases between the two ends. The V gene's germline CDR1 is MNHNY and CDR2 SVGAGI (reference sequence). The CDR3 region is CASSYSPGPGELFF. The CDR3 nucleotides read TGTGCCAGCAGTTACTCGCCGGGTCCGGGGGAGCTGTTTTTT.

The gene calls are TRBV18 and TRBJ1-1; D is perhaps TRBD1 (5 bases). The germline V gene has CDR1 KGHSH and CDR2 LQKENI. V was clipped by 0 bases and J by 1 base, with 9 bases between them. The CDR3 covers 15 residues. This CDR3 reads CASSPPTGKNTEAFF. The CDR3 nucleotides are TGTGCCAGCTCACCACCCACAGGAAAGAACACTGAAGCTTTCTTT.

The V gene is TRBV7-3, the J gene TRBJ2-7; 10 nucleotides line up with TRBD1. The CDR3 contains 14 residues. V gave up 5 bases and J gave up 2 bases; unmatched junction bases: 3. From germline, CDR1 is SGHTA and CDR2 FQGTGA. CDR3: CASSPTGGTYEQYF. The CDR3 DNA reads as TGTGCCAGCAGCCCGACAGGGGGCACCTACGAGCAGTACTTC.

This chain connects TRBV6-5 to TRBJ1-5; the match to TRBD1 covers 7 bases. The V gene's germline CDR1 is MNHEY and CDR2 SVGAGI. The CDR3 extends over 12 amino acids. V trimming: 8 bases; J trimming: 7 bases; junction bases outside the gene matches: 5. The CDR3 DNA is TGTGCCAGCCACCAGGGGGACCAGCCCCAGCATTTT. Amino acid sequence: CASHQGDQPQHF.

This clone was detected once. The V and J genes are TRBV15 and TRBJ1-2; TRBD1 matches 7 bases. With V trimmed by 2 bases and J by 0 bases, 6 bases remained unmatched. The germline V gene encodes CDR1 LNHNV and CDR2 YYDKDF (reference sequence). The CDR3 length is 16 residues. Here the CDR3 reads CATSRPGTAANYGYTF. CDR3 nucleotides: TGTGCCACCAGCAGACCTGGGACAGCAGCTAACTATGGCTACACCTTC. Together with reference TRBV15 and TRBJ1-2, the CDR3 gives the full variable domain: DAMVIQNPRYQVTQFGKPVTLSCSQTLNHNVMYWYQQKSSQAPKLLFHYYDKDFNNEADTPDNFQSRRPNTSFCFLDIRSPGLGDTAMYLCATSRPGTAANYGYTFGSGTRLTVV.

The chain combines TRBV25-1 with TRBJ2-5; D possibly corresponds to TRBD1 (6 bases). The V end was cut by 5 bases, the J end by 1 base, with 8 bases between. The CDR3 contains 13 residues. Per the germline V gene, CDR1 is MGHDK and CDR2 is SYGVNS. CDR3 region: CASSSGAQETQYF. In DNA form, the CDR3 reads TGTGCCAGCAGTTCAGGGGCCCAAGAGACCCAGTACTTC.

Details on this clone: Other nucleotide sequences in the sample specify the same CDR3. V gene TRBV5-1 combines with J gene TRBJ1-3; 9 positions match TRBD1. CDR1 is SGHRS, CDR2 YFSETQ, per germline. The V segment lost 0 bases and the J segment 4 bases; nucleotides outside the gene matches: 2. The CDR3 consists of 15 residues. Written as DNA, the CDR3 is TGCGCCAGCAGCTTGGACAGGGGGCCAGGAAACACCATATATTTT. This sequence encodes CASSLDRGPGNTIYF. Using reference TRBV5-1 and TRBJ1-3 for the parts outside the CDR3, the full variable domain is KAGVTQTPRYLIKTRGQQVTLSCSPISGHRSVSWYQQTPGQGLQFLFEYFSETQRNKGNFPGRFSGRQFSNSRSEMNVSTLELGDSALYLCASSLDRGPGNTIYFGEGSWLTVV.

The chain couples TRBV6-1 to TRBJ2-1, with D possibly being TRBD2 (6 bases). The CDR3 is 15 residues long. V lost 2 bases to trimming and J lost 0 bases, with 8 bases between them. Germline CDR1 MNHNS, CDR2 SASEGT. The CDR3 loop is CASSERGSSYNEQFF. The CDR3, as DNA: TGTGCCAGCAGTGAACGGGGGAGCTCCTACAATGAGCAGTTCTTC.

J is TRBJ1-4 and V is TRBV7-8, with 7 bases fitting TRBD1. V trimming: 4 bases; J trimming: 7 bases; junction bases outside the gene matches: 6. CDR3 length: 14 residues. CDR1 and CDR2 from the germline V gene are SGHVS and FQNEAQ. The CDR3 region is CASSSSDRSEKLFF. DNA for the CDR3: TGTGCCAGCAGCTCGTCGGACAGGAGTGAAAAACTGTTTTTT.

V and J are TRBV6-1 and TRBJ2-1, with 7 positions matching TRBD2. The CDR3 contains 13 residues. CDR1 is MNHNS, CDR2 SASEGT, per germline. The ends lost 6 bases at V and 6 bases at J; junction bases unmatched: 5. The CDR3 bases are TGTGCCAGCAGCGGACTAGAGGGCAATGAGCAGTTCTTC. This sequence encodes CASSGLEGNEQFF.

The chain has TRBV5-4 and TRBJ1-2, with D hard to call. This CDR3 spans 14 amino acids. Trimming removed 4 bases at V and 7 bases at J, with 17 bases between. The germline V gene encodes CDR1 SGHNT and CDR2 YYREEE (reference sequence). The CDR3 sequence is CASSGSEGFGGYTF. CDR3 in DNA: TGTGCCAGCAGCGGGTCGGAGGGATTCGGTGGCTACACCTTC.

This chain uses TRBV2 with TRBJ2-7; D may be TRBD2 (6 bases). CDR3 size: 15 residues. Germline V gene lookup returns CDR1 SNHLY and CDR2 FYNNEI. V lost 6 bases, J lost 6 bases, and 21 bases lay in between. The CDR3 nucleotides are TGTGCCAGCAGCGCCAGGCTCCGCGGGACGTCCGAGCAGTACTTC. Translated, it gives CASSARLRGTSEQYF.

This chain connects TRBV4-3 to TRBJ2-1; TRBD2 might be the D (8 bases). V was trimmed by 4 bases and J by 4 bases, leaving 17 bases between them. The CDR3 totals 16 residues. CDR1 is LGHNA, CDR2 YSLEER, per germline. CDR3 bases: TGCGCCAGCAGCCCGGGGGGGGGACAGAGATACAATGAGCAGTTCTTC. Amino acids: CASSPGGGQRYNEQFF.